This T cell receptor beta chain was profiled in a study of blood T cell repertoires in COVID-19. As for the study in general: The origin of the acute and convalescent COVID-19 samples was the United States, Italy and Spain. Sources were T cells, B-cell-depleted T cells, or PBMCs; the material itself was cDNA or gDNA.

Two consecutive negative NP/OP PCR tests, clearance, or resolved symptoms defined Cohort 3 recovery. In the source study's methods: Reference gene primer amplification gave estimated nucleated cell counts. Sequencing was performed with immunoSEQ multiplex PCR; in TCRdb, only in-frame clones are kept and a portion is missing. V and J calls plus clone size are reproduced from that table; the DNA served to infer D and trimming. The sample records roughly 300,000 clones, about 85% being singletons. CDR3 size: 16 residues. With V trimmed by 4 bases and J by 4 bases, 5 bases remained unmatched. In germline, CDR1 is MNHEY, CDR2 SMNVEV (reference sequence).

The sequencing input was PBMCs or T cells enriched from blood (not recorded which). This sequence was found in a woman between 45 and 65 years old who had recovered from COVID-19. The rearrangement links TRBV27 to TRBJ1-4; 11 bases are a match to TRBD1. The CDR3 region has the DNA TGTGCCAGCAGTTCGTGGACAGGGGGCAATAATGAAAAACTGTTTTTT. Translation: CASSSWTGGNNEKLFF.